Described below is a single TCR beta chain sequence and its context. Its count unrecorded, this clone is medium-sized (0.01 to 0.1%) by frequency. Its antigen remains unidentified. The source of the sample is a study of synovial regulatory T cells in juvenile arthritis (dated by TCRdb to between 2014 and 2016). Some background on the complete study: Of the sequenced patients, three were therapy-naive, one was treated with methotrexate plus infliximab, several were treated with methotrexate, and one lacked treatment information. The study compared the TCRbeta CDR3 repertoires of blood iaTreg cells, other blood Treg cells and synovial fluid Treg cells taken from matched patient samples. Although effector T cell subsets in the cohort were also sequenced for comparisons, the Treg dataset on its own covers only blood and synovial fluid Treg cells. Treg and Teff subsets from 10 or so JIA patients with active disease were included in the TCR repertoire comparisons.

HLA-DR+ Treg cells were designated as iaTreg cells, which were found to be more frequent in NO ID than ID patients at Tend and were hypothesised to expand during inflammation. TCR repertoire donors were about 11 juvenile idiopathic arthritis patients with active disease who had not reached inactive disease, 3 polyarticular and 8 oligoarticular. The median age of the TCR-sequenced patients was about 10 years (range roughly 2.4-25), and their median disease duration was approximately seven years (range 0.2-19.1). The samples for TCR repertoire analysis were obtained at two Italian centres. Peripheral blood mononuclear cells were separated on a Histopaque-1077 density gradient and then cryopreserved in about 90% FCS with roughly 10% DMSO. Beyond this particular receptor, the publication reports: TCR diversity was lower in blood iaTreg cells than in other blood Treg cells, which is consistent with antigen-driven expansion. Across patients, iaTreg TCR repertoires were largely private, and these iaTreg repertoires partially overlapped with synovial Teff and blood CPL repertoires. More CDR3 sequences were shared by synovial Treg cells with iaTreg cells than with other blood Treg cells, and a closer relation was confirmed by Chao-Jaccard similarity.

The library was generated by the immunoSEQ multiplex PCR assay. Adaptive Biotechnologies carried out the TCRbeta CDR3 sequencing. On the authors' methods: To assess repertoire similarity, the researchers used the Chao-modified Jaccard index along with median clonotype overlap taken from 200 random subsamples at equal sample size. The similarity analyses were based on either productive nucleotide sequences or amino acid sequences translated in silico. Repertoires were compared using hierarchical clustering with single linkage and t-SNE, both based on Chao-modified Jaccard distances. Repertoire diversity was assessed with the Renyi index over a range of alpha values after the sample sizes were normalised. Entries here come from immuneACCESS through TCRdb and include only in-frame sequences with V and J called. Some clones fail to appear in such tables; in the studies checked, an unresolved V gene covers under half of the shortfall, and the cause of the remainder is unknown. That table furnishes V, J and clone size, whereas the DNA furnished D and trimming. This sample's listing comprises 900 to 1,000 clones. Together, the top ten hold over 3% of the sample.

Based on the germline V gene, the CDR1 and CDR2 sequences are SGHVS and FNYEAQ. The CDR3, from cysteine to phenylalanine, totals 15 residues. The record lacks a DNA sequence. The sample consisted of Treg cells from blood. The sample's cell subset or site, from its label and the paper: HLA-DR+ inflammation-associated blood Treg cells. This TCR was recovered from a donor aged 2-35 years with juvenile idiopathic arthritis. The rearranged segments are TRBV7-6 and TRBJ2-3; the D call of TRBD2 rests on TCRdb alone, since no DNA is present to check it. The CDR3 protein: CASSFGLAASDTQYF.